The source of this T cell receptor (beta chain) is a study of blood T cells in healthy people across ages. In its sample, this clonotype was seen a few times. Donors each provided about 10 milliliters of peripheral blood. The CDR3 spans 14 residues. The V segment lost 5 bases and the J segment 9 bases; nucleotides outside the gene matches: 9. Per the germline V gene, CDR1 is MNHEY and CDR2 is SMNVEV (reference sequence). Then a second PCR, running roughly 7 to 11 cycles, was carried out with a sample-barcoded 5' primer and a J-beta primer mix. Using its own MiXCR run on the 5' RACE reads, TCRdb lists one record per CDR3 protein. The table includes 1.2 million to 1.5 million distinct CDR3 sequences, roughly 45% detected once.

The TCR was taken from a young woman in good health. The chain is built from TRBV27 and TRBJ2-1; 8 nucleotides match TRBD2. The source material was blood. The CDR3 sequence: CASSPGLESVEQFF. The CDR3 coding sequence is TGTGCCAGCAGTCCGGGACTAGAGTCTGTTGAGCAGTTCTTC.